This is a list of T cell receptor beta chains from one sample in a study of beta chain features in type 1 diabetes. Clones were read by immunoSEQ multiplex PCR, and TCRdb kept only the in-frame ones, dropping some. The table records under 450,000 clones, about 15% of them present only once. What was sequenced was naive CD4+ T cells from blood. The receptors were sampled from a man aged 25 to 40 in good health. Each CDR3 is given with its conserved first and last residue. D genes are given only for firm matches. Size is omitted from some rows. Given values are once, few, many or a class for expanded clones.

clone size: few
V gene: TRBV7-9
J gene: TRBJ2-1
CDR3 length: 14
D gene: -
CDR3 DNA: TGTGCCAGCAGCCAGCCCTGGTTCCGGAATGAGCAGTTCTTC
CDR3 protein: CASSQPWFRNEQFF

clone size: few
V gene: TRBV6-1
J gene: TRBJ2-6
CDR3 length: 14
D gene: -
CDR3 DNA: TGTGCCAGCAGAGCGAAGGCTGGGGCCAACGTCCTGACTTTC
CDR3 protein: CASRAKAGANVLTF

clone size: -
V gene: TRBV2
J gene: TRBJ1-6
CDR3 length: 13
D gene: -
CDR3 DNA: TGTGCCAGCAGTGACAGTAGCAATTCACCCCTCCACTTT
CDR3 protein: CASSDSSNSPLHF

clone size: -
V gene: TRBV19
J gene: TRBJ2-1
CDR3 length: 16
D gene: TRBD2
CDR3 DNA: TGTGCCAGTACCATCTCAGGGAGGGGAGGGTCCAATGAGCAGTTCTTC
CDR3 protein: CASTISGRGGSNEQFF

clone size: -
V gene: TRBV29-1
J gene: TRBJ2-1
CDR3 length: 13
D gene: -
CDR3 DNA: TGCAGCGTGGGTCATCGTGGAGACAATGAGCAGTTCTTC
CDR3 protein: CSVGHRGDNEQFF

clone size: few
V gene: TRBV15
J gene: TRBJ2-5
CDR3 length: 18
D gene: TRBD2
CDR3 DNA: TGTGCCACCAGCAGAGATTTGGCTAGCGGGAGCCCCGCCGAGACCCAGTACTTC
CDR3 protein: CATSRDLASGSPAETQYF

clone size: few
V gene: TRBV28
J gene: TRBJ2-7
CDR3 length: 15
D gene: TRBD1
CDR3 DNA: TGTGCCAGCAGATCAGGGGGATTGCGGTCCTACGAGCAGTACTTC
CDR3 protein: CASRSGGLRSYEQYF

clone size: -
V gene: TRBV2
J gene: TRBJ2-3
CDR3 length: 12
D gene: -
CDR3 DNA: TGTGCCAGCAGCACTCAACAAGATACGCAGTATTTT
CDR3 protein: CASSTQQDTQYF

clone size: -
V gene: TRBV9
J gene: TRBJ1-2
CDR3 length: 13
D gene: -
CDR3 DNA: TGTGCCAGCAGTGTGAAGGGCCCCTATGGCTACACCTTC
CDR3 protein: CASSVKGPYGYTF

clone size: few
V gene: TRBV27
J gene: TRBJ1-4
CDR3 length: 14
D gene: -
CDR3 DNA: TGTGCCAGCAGTTTCAGGGTCAGGAGTGAAAAACTGTTTTTT
CDR3 protein: CASSFRVRSEKLFF

clone size: -
V gene: TRBV5-1
J gene: TRBJ1-6
CDR3 length: 16
D gene: -
CDR3 DNA: TGCGCCAGCAGCTTGGATACAGATCTCTATAATTCACCCCTCCACTTT
CDR3 protein: CASSLDTDLYNSPLHF

clone size: -
V gene: TRBV2
J gene: TRBJ1-2
CDR3 length: 10
D gene: -
CDR3 DNA: TGTGCCAGCAAGAGGGCAGGCTACACCTTC
CDR3 protein: CASKRAGYTF

clone size: -
V gene: TRBV7-2
J gene: TRBJ1-2
CDR3 length: 14
D gene: -
CDR3 DNA: TGTGCCAGCAGCCTCTGGGGGCGCAACTATGGCTACACCTTC
CDR3 protein: CASSLWGRNYGYTF

clone size: few
V gene: TRBV27
J gene: TRBJ2-6
CDR3 length: 19
D gene: TRBD2
CDR3 DNA: TGTGCCAGCAGTAAAGGACTAGCGGGAGGAGGCTCTGGGGCCAACGTCCTGACTTTC
CDR3 protein: CASSKGLAGGGSGANVLTF

clone size: few
V gene: TRBV11-3
J gene: TRBJ2-3
CDR3 length: 13
D gene: -
CDR3 DNA: TGTGCCAGCAGCTCCTCAGGGCTGGATACGCAGTATTTT
CDR3 protein: CASSSSGLDTQYF

clone size: few
V gene: TRBV27
J gene: TRBJ2-3
CDR3 length: 13
D gene: -
CDR3 DNA: TGTGCCAGCAGCCCCCGACGCACAGATACGCAGTATTTT
CDR3 protein: CASSPRRTDTQYF

clone size: few
V gene: TRBV30
J gene: TRBJ1-2
CDR3 length: 12
D gene: -
CDR3 DNA: TGTGCCTGGAGCAGTACAGGGAAGGGCTACACCTTC
CDR3 protein: CAWSSTGKGYTF

clone size: -
V gene: TRBV30
J gene: TRBJ1-5
CDR3 length: 13
D gene: -
CDR3 DNA: TGTGCCTGGAGCAAAAGTGGATATCAGCCCCAGCATTTT
CDR3 protein: CAWSKSGYQPQHF

clone size: -
V gene: TRBV29-1
J gene: TRBJ1-1
CDR3 length: 11
D gene: -
CDR3 DNA: TGCAGCGTCCGGGATCTCACTGAAGCTTTCTTT
CDR3 protein: CSVRDLTEAFF

clone size: -
V gene: TRBV5-1
J gene: TRBJ1-5
CDR3 length: 16
D gene: TRBD1
CDR3 DNA: TGCGCCAGCAGCCCGCGACAGGGTGGGAGCAATCAGCCCCAGCATTTT
CDR3 protein: CASSPRQGGSNQPQHF

clone size: few
V gene: TRBV27
J gene: TRBJ2-3
CDR3 length: 12
D gene: -
CDR3 DNA: TGTGCCAGCAGTATGGGGGACAATACGCAGTATTTT
CDR3 protein: CASSMGDNTQYF

clone size: -
V gene: TRBV11-2
J gene: TRBJ2-1
CDR3 length: 13
D gene: TRBD1
CDR3 DNA: TGTGCCAGCAGTTCGGGACAGGGAGTTAAGCAGTTCTTC
CDR3 protein: CASSSGQGVKQFF

clone size: few
V gene: TRBV7-7
J gene: TRBJ2-1
CDR3 length: 15
D gene: -
CDR3 DNA: TGTGCTAGCAGCTTACTGGGGTCCCCCTACAATGAGCAGTTCTTC
CDR3 protein: CASSLLGSPYNEQFF

clone size: -
V gene: TRBV2
J gene: TRBJ2-3
CDR3 length: 15
D gene: TRBD2
CDR3 DNA: TGTGCCAGCAGTGATGGAGGGGAGGGAACAGATACGCAGTATTTT
CDR3 protein: CASSDGGEGTDTQYF

clone size: few
V gene: TRBV6-6
J gene: TRBJ1-4
CDR3 length: 14
D gene: TRBD1
CDR3 DNA: TGTGCCAGCACCCCGACAGGGGATGTGGAAAAACTGTTTTTT
CDR3 protein: CASTPTGDVEKLFF

clone size: few
V gene: TRBV7-2
J gene: TRBJ2-1
CDR3 length: 15
D gene: TRBD2
CDR3 DNA: TGTGCCAGCAGCCACTCGACTAGCGGGGTCTATGAGCAGTTCTTC
CDR3 protein: CASSHSTSGVYEQFF

clone size: few
V gene: TRBV9
J gene: TRBJ2-5
CDR3 length: 14
D gene: TRBD2
CDR3 DNA: TGTGCCAGCAGCGAGGGACTAGCTCAGAAGACCCAGTACTTC
CDR3 protein: CASSEGLAQKTQYF

clone size: few
V gene: TRBV7-8
J gene: TRBJ2-2
CDR3 length: 14
D gene: TRBD2
CDR3 DNA: TGTGCCAGCAGCCAGCGGGGCCCCGGCAGGGAGCTGTTTTTT
CDR3 protein: CASSQRGPGRELFF

clone size: -
V gene: TRBV5-4
J gene: TRBJ1-2
CDR3 length: 13
D gene: -
CDR3 DNA: TGTGCCAGCAGCTCCGCGCGCGGGTACGGCTACACCTTC
CDR3 protein: CASSSARGYGYTF

clone size: few
V gene: TRBV2
J gene: TRBJ1-2
CDR3 length: 13
D gene: -
CDR3 DNA: TGTGCCAGCAGTGAACGTAAAAGTTCTGGCTACACCTTC
CDR3 protein: CASSERKSSGYTF

clone size: -
V gene: TRBV5-4
J gene: TRBJ1-5
CDR3 length: 15
D gene: TRBD1
CDR3 DNA: TGTGCCAGCAGCTTGGGGCAGGGGGCTAATCAGCCCCAGCATTTT
CDR3 protein: CASSLGQGANQPQHF

clone size: -
V gene: TRBV7-2
J gene: TRBJ2-3
CDR3 length: 17
D gene: -
CDR3 DNA: TGTGCCAGCAGCTTGGCGGGGCAGCGCCCTAGCACAGATACGCAGTATTTT
CDR3 protein: CASSLAGQRPSTDTQYF

clone size: few
V gene: TRBV4-1
J gene: TRBJ2-1
CDR3 length: 17
D gene: -
CDR3 DNA: TGCGCCAGCAGCCAAGGTCGTTGGAGATCTGGGGACAATGAGCAGTTCTTC
CDR3 protein: CASSQGRWRSGDNEQFF

clone size: -
V gene: TRBV29-1
J gene: TRBJ2-7
CDR3 length: 11
D gene: -
CDR3 DNA: TGCAGCGTTGGGGGGTCCTACGAGCAGTACTTC
CDR3 protein: CSVGGSYEQYF

clone size: -
V gene: TRBV19
J gene: TRBJ1-2
CDR3 length: 13
D gene: -
CDR3 DNA: TGTGCCAGTACTGTGGCGGTTAGCTATGGCTACACCTTC
CDR3 protein: CASTVAVSYGYTF

clone size: few
V gene: TRBV29-1
J gene: TRBJ2-3
CDR3 length: 12
D gene: -
CDR3 DNA: TGCAGCGTTGGATCAGGGCCAGATACGCAGTATTTT
CDR3 protein: CSVGSGPDTQYF

clone size: many
V gene: TRBV11-2
J gene: TRBJ2-3
CDR3 length: 13
D gene: -
CDR3 DNA: TGTGCCAGCAGCCACGGCGGCACAGATACGCAGTATTTT
CDR3 protein: CASSHGGTDTQYF

clone size: -
V gene: TRBV4-2
J gene: TRBJ2-3
CDR3 length: 15
D gene: -
CDR3 DNA: TGTGCCAGCAGCCAAGATGCTGCCCTGGTGGATACGCAGTATTTT
CDR3 protein: CASSQDAALVDTQYF

clone size: -
V gene: TRBV29-1
J gene: TRBJ1-1
CDR3 length: 13
D gene: -
CDR3 DNA: TGCAGCGGGGGACGGCATATGAACACTGAAGCTTTCTTT
CDR3 protein: CSGGRHMNTEAFF

clone size: -
V gene: TRBV13
J gene: TRBJ2-3
CDR3 length: 16
D gene: -
CDR3 DNA: TGTGCCAGCAGCTTAGCCCCAGGGAGTCGGACAGATACGCAGTATTTT
CDR3 protein: CASSLAPGSRTDTQYF

clone size: few
V gene: TRBV14
J gene: TRBJ1-3
CDR3 length: 12
D gene: -
CDR3 DNA: TGTGCCAGCAGCCAAGCCCGAAACACCATATATTTT
CDR3 protein: CASSQARNTIYF

clone size: -
V gene: TRBV15
J gene: TRBJ2-1
CDR3 length: 15
D gene: TRBD2
CDR3 DNA: TGTGCCACCAGTACGTTGACTAGCGTATACAATGAGCAGTTCTTC
CDR3 protein: CATSTLTSVYNEQFF

clone size: -
V gene: TRBV20-1
J gene: TRBJ1-2
CDR3 length: 10
D gene: -
CDR3 DNA: TGCAGTGCCCGTCTAGATGGCTACACCTTC
CDR3 protein: CSARLDGYTF

clone size: -
V gene: TRBV5-6
J gene: TRBJ2-1
CDR3 length: 16
D gene: -
CDR3 DNA: TGTGCCAGCAGCTCGCGGGTACTCCTCTCCTACAATGAGCAGTTCTTC
CDR3 protein: CASSSRVLLSYNEQFF

clone size: few
V gene: TRBV5-4
J gene: TRBJ1-2
CDR3 length: 13
D gene: -
CDR3 DNA: TGTGCCAGCAGCGGGGACGTTAACTATGGCTACACCTTC
CDR3 protein: CASSGDVNYGYTF

clone size: few
V gene: TRBV4-1
J gene: TRBJ2-1
CDR3 length: 15
D gene: TRBD2
CDR3 DNA: TGCGCCAGCAGCCAATCCGGGACTAGCATCGATGAGCAGTTCTTC
CDR3 protein: CASSQSGTSIDEQFF

clone size: few
V gene: TRBV2
J gene: TRBJ2-4
CDR3 length: 13
D gene: -
CDR3 DNA: TGTGCCAGCATAGGAGCGGCCAAAAACATTCAGTACTTC
CDR3 protein: CASIGAAKNIQYF

clone size: -
V gene: TRBV2
J gene: TRBJ2-5
CDR3 length: 14
D gene: -
CDR3 DNA: TGTGCCAGCATGAGGGGCGGAGAGAGAGAGACCCAGTACTTC
CDR3 protein: CASMRGGERETQYF

clone size: -
V gene: TRBV18
J gene: TRBJ2-5
CDR3 length: 11
D gene: -
CDR3 DNA: TGTGCCAGCTCGCCGCAAGAGGCCCAGTACTTC
CDR3 protein: CASSPQEAQYF

clone size: -
V gene: TRBV15
J gene: TRBJ2-7
CDR3 length: 14
D gene: -
CDR3 DNA: TGTGCCACCAGGCGTACCTCCTACTCCTACGAGCAGTACTTC
CDR3 protein: CATRRTSYSYEQYF

clone size: -
V gene: TRBV5-1
J gene: TRBJ1-2
CDR3 length: 12
D gene: TRBD1
CDR3 DNA: TGCGCCAGCAGGCGGACAGGGGAGAGCTACACCTTC
CDR3 protein: CASRRTGESYTF

clone size: few
V gene: TRBV9
J gene: TRBJ2-3
CDR3 length: 17
D gene: TRBD2
CDR3 DNA: TGTGCCAGCAGCGTAGCGGCGGGAGGGCCACTTACAGATACGCAGTATTTT
CDR3 protein: CASSVAAGGPLTDTQYF

clone size: -
V gene: TRBV6-5
J gene: TRBJ1-4
CDR3 length: 13
D gene: -
CDR3 DNA: TGTGCCAGCAGTTACTCGACAGCCGAAAAACTGTTTTTT
CDR3 protein: CASSYSTAEKLFF

clone size: -
V gene: TRBV4-3
J gene: TRBJ1-6
CDR3 length: 13
D gene: TRBD1
CDR3 DNA: TGCGCCGGCGGGACAGGGAGAAATTCACCCCTCCACTTT
CDR3 protein: CAGGTGRNSPLHF